These T cell receptor beta chains were read from a single sample in a study of blood T cell repertoires in COVID-19. Measured with immunoSEQ multiplex PCR; TCRdb has only the in-frame clones, and not every one. The sample carries fewer than 200,000 clones, approximately 86% recorded once. The sequencing sample was made of peripheral blood. Receptors were obtained from a woman in her fifties or sixties with acute or convalescent COVID-19. CDR3s include the opening cysteine and the closing phenylalanine or tryptophan. Fields, in order: clone size, J gene, V gene, D gene, CDR3 protein, CDR3 DNA. The D gene is left open where the match is weak. A row's size may be missing; if present it is once, few, many or a size class.

NA	TRBJ1-6	TRBV5-1	NA	CASSLDPNSPLHF	TGCGCCAGCAGCTTGGATCCGAATTCACCCCTCCACTTT
NA	TRBJ1-3	TRBV18	NA	CASSPLQGQVQGSGNTIYF	TGTGCCAGCTCACCATTACAGGGTCAAGTCCAGGGCTCTGGAAACACCATATATTTT
once	TRBJ1-2	TRBV10-2	NA	CASSDGAPSYGYTF	TGCGCCAGCAGCGATGGGGCCCCGAGCTATGGCTACACCTTC
few	TRBJ2-5	TRBV7-3	TRBD2	CASSPRPGLAGGRETQYF	TGTGCCAGCAGCCCACGCCCGGGACTAGCGGGGGGGCGGGAGACCCAGTACTTC
few	TRBJ2-1	TRBV7-9	NA	CASSFGGVSYNEQFF	TGTGCCAGCAGCTTCGGCGGGGTTTCCTACAATGAGCAGTTCTTC
NA	TRBJ1-5	TRBV4-3	NA	CASSQVRGRSNQPQHF	TGCGCCAGCAGCCAAGTCCGGGGTAGGAGCAATCAGCCCCAGCATTTT
NA	TRBJ1-2	TRBV9	NA	CASSVGQQTNGYTF	TGTGCCAGCAGCGTAGGGCAGCAGACAAATGGCTACACCTTC
NA	TRBJ1-6	TRBV6-5	TRBD1	CASSPQTGGGSPLHF	TGTGCCAGCAGCCCCCAGACAGGGGGCGGATCACCCCTCCACTTT
NA	TRBJ1-2	TRBV5-4	TRBD1	CASSPTQGGYGYTF	TGTGCCAGCAGCCCGACCCAGGGGGGCTATGGCTACACCTTC
NA	TRBJ1-2	TRBV9	TRBD1	CASSKDRGPRGYTF	TGTGCCAGCAGCAAAGACAGGGGGCCTAGAGGCTACACCTTC
NA	TRBJ2-7	TRBV12-3/TRBV12-4	NA	CASTTQGYEQYF	TGTGCCAGCACCACCCAGGGCTACGAGCAGTACTTC
few	TRBJ1-1	TRBV3-1/TRBV3-2	TRBD1	CASSQGRGPFEAFF	TGTGCCAGCAGCCAAGGGAGGGGGCCCTTTGAAGCTTTCTTT
few	TRBJ2-7	TRBV6-2/TRBV6-3	TRBD2	CASSPPYSGRKDVPSYEQYF	TGTGCCAGCAGTCCGCCGTATAGCGGGAGAAAGGACGTTCCCTCCTACGAGCAGTACTTC
NA	TRBJ1-5	TRBV4-1	TRBD1	CASSGQGDGNQPQHF	TGCGCCAGCAGCGGGCAGGGGGATGGCAATCAGCCCCAGCATTTT
NA	TRBJ1-5	TRBV7-2	TRBD1	CASSLYVRGSIDQPQHF	TGTGCCAGCAGCTTATATGTCAGGGGGAGCATCGATCAGCCCCAGCATTTT
NA	TRBJ2-3	TRBV6-2/TRBV6-3	TRBD1	CASSPGTGGTYTQYF	TGTGCCAGCAGCCCCGGGACAGGGGGTACGTATACGCAGTATTTT